This paragraph reports one TCR beta chain. Antigen specificity is unknown. The germline CDR1 and CDR2 sequences are SGDLS and YYNGEE. The CDR3 has 15 amino acids. V lost 3 bases and J 2 bases, leaving 15 bases between the germline ends. This sample stems from a study of cytomegalovirus exposure and HLA in healthy donors. Study at large: Caucasian-associated ancestry cluster membership applied to around 80% of some 400 genotyped donors.

A multiplex PCR was run with 60 Vbeta primers and 13 Jbeta primers. TCRdb's table, derived via immunoSEQ multiplex PCR, lists solely in-frame clones and lacks some. The table has 110,000 or so clones, approximately 81% seen once. General study findings and limits: Reported performance of the classifier showed diagnosis of cytomegalovirus status with high specificity and sensitivity. A list of 150 to 200 TCR beta chains associated with cytomegalovirus was given.

This chain joins TRBV9 and TRBJ2-7; TRBD2 is a possible D gene (5 bases). This TCR derives from a young man in good health and CMV-seronegative. The sample consisted of PBMCs. CDR3 sequence reads: CASSAYNTGTYEQYF. DNA of the CDR3: TGTGCCAGCAGCGCGTACAATACCGGGACCTACGAGCAGTACTTC. The whole variable domain, filled in from reference TRBV9 and TRBJ2-7, reads DSGVTQTPKHLITATGQRVTLRCSPRSGDLSVYWYQQSLDQGLQFLIQYYNGEERAKGNILERFSAQQFPDLHSELNLSSLELGDSALYFCASSAYNTGTYEQYFGPGTRLTVT.